This T cell receptor (beta chain) originates from a study of blood T cell repertoires in COVID-19. In the study overall: The study drew acute and convalescent COVID-19 samples from the United States, Italy and Spain. Sources were T cells, B-cell-depleted T cells, or PBMCs; the material itself was cDNA or gDNA.

Germline CDR1 reads SGHTA; CDR2 reads FQGNSA. The V end lost 5 bases, the J end lost 0 bases, and 8 bases lay between the germline ends. The CDR3 covers 13 residues. Measured with immunoSEQ multiplex PCR; TCRdb has only the in-frame clones, and not every one. The sample shows a few hundred thousand clones, about 85% of them seen only once. The rearrangement links TRBV7-2 to TRBJ2-7; D not certain. The clonotype comes from a human donor with COVID-19, enrolled during active disease. The donor label of this sample is uncertain. The source material was peripheral blood. CDR3 in DNA: TGTGCCAGCAGCCCTCACGGCTCCTACGAGCAGTACTTC. Translation gives CASSPHGSYEQYF.